The T cell receptor beta chain under discussion was sequenced for a study of control samples from healthy donors and cancer patients. The germline V gene encodes CDR1 LGHDT and CDR2 YNNKEL (reference sequence). V trimming: 4 bases; J trimming: 1 base; junction bases outside the gene matches: 17. The CDR3 sequence is 20 residues long. Method: immunoSEQ multiplex PCR; TCRdb's copy keeps in-frame clones and lacks some. The table includes 90,000 to 150,000 clones, roughly nine tenths detected once. The TCR comes from a woman aged 18-29 years in good health. The sequencing sample was made of blood. V and J are TRBV3-1 (or the pseudogene TRBV3-2) and TRBJ2-3; 10 bases align to TRBD2. CDR3 DNA: TGTGCCAGCAGCCCAGATATAGCTAGCGGGAGAGGGGGGGGCACAGATACGCAGTATTTT. Amino acid sequence: CASSPDIASGRGGGTDTQYF.